This T cell receptor (beta chain) was recorded in a study of T cell repertoires in cytomegalovirus infection. Across the study: It was recently identified HLA-C-restricted and well-studied HLA-B-restricted CMV epitopes that the study used. Indicated by public TCR beta signatures were CMV infection and matching HLA type. Study outcomes and limitations: Clonotype analysis showed dominance of the ex vivo response by HLA-C-restricted CMV-specific TCR beta clonotypes. Based on cumulative public TCR beta family frequency, carriers of CMV plus the relevant HLA were identified.

As regards this clonotype: The antigen remains undetermined.

TCRdb called the reads again in MiXCR, with one record for every CDR3 protein. Of roughly 310,000 distinct CDR3 sequences in the sample, almost 30% were seen once. Germline CDR1 reads ENHRY; CDR2 reads SYGVKD. V lost 0 bases, J lost 7 bases, and 16 bases lay in between. The CDR3 loop spans 16 amino acids. The source was cultured PBMCs, collected from culture after CMV antigen stimulation. The receptor's source is a human donor in good health (CMV status not recorded). Some clones in this sample may be carry-over from other donors' samples. The gene calls are TRBV10-3 and TRBJ2-1; D not certain. The CDR3 DNA sequence: TGTGCCATCAGTGAGTCGACCCAAGGGCAGCGAAATGAGCAGTTCTTC. Amino acid sequence: CAISESTQGQRNEQFF.